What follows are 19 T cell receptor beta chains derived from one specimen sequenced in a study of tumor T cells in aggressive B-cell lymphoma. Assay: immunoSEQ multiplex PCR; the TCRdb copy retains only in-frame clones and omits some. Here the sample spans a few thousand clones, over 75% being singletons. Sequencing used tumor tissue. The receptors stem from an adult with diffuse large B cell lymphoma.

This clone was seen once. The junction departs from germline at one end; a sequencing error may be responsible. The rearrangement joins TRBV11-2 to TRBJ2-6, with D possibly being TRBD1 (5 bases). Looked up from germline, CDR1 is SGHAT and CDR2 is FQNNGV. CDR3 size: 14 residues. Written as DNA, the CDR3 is TGTGCCAGCAGCTTCCTTCTTGGGGCCAACGTCCTGACTTTT. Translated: CASSFLLGANVLTF. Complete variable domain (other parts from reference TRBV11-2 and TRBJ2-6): EAGVAQSPRYKIIEKRQSVAFWCNPISGHATLYWYQQILGQGPKLLIQFQNNGVVDDSQLPKDRFSAERLKGVDSTLKIQPAKLEDSAVYLCASSFLLGANVLTFGAGSRLTVL.

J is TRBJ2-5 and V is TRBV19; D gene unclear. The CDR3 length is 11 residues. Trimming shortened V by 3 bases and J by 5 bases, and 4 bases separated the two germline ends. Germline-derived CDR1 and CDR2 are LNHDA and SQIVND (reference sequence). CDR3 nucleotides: TGTGCCAGTAGTATTCGGGAGACCCAGTACTTC. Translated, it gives CASSIRETQYF.

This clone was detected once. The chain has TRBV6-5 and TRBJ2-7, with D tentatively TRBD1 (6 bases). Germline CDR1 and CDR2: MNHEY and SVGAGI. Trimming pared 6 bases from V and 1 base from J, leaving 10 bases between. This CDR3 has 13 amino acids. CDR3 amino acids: CASRRRGSYEQYF. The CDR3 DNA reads TGTGCCAGCAGGAGAAGGGGGTCCTACGAGCAGTACTTC.

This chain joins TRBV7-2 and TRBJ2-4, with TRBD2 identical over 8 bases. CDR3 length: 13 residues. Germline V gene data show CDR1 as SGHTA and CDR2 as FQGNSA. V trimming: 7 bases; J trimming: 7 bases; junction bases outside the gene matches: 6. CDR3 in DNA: TGTGCCAGCACCCAACGGGGGGGGAACATTCAGTACTTC. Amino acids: CASTQRGGNIQYF.

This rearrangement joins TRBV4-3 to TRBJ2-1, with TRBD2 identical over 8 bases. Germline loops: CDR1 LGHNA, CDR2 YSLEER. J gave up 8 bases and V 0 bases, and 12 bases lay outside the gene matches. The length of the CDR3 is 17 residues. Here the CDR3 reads CASSQDSLAGGHDEQFF. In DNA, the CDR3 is TGCGCCAGCAGCCAAGATAGTTTGGCGGGGGGACACGATGAGCAGTTCTTC.

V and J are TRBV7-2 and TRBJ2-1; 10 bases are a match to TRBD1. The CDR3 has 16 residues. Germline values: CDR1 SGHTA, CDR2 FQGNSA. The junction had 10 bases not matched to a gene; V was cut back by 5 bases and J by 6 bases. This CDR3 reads CASSPQSGTGVNEQFF. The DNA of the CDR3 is TGTGCCAGCAGCCCCCAATCCGGGACAGGGGTCAATGAGCAGTTCTTC.

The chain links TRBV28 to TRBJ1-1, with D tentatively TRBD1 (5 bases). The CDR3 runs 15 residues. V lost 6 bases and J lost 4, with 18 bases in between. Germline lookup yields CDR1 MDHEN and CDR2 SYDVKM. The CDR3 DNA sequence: TGTGCCAGCAGCCTCACCTCGGCAGGGCCCACTGAAGCTTTCTTT. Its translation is CASSLTSAGPTEAFF.

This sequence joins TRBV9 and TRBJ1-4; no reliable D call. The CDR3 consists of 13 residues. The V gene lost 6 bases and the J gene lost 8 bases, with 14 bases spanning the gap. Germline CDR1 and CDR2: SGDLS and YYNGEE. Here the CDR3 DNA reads TGTGCCAGCAACGTTTCGGGTGGGGAAAAACTGTTTTTT. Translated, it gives CASNVSGGEKLFF.

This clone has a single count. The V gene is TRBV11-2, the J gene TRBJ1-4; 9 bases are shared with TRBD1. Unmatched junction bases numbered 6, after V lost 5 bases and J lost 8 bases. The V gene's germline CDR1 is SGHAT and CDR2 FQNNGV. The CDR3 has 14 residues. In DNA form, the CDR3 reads TGTGCCAGCAGCCGGACAGGGGTTGGAGAAAAACTGTTTTTT. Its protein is CASSRTGVGEKLFF.

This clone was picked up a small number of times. The CDR3 here is CASSSRDRGSYNEQFF. The CDR3 coding sequence is TGTGCCAGCAGCTCCCGTGACAGGGGATCCTACAATGAGCAGTTCTTC. The chain recombines TRBV11-3 with TRBJ2-1, with TRBD1 matching over 8 bases. The CDR3 consists of 16 residues. Per the germline V gene, CDR1 is SGHNT and CDR2 is YENEEA. With 4 bases clipped from V and 1 base from J, the junction kept 6 bases outside the gene matches.

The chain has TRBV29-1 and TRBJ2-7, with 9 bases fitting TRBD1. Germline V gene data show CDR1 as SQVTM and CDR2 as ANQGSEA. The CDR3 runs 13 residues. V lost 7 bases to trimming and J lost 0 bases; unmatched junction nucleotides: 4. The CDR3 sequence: CSGTGANSYEQYF. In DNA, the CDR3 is TGCAGCGGGACAGGGGCAAACTCCTACGAGCAGTACTTC.

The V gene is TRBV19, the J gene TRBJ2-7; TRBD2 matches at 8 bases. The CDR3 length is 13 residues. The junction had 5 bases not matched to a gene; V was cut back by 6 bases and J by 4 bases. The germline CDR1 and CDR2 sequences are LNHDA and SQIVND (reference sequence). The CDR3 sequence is CASSGTSEYEQYF. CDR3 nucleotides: TGTGCCAGTAGCGGGACTAGTGAGTACGAGCAGTACTTC.

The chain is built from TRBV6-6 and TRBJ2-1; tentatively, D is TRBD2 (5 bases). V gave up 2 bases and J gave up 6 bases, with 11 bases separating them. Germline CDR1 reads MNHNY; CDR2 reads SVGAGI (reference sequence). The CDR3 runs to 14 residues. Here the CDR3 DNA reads TGTGCCAGCAGTTACGCCCCGGGAAGCAATGAGCAGTTCTTC. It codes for CASSYAPGSNEQFF.

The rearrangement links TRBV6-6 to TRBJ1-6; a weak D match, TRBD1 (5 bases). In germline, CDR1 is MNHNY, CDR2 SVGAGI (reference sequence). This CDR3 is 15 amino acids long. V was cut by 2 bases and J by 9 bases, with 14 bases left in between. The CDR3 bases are TGTGCCAGCAGTTACGAGGTGGACACCGGTTCACCCCTCCACTTT. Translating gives CASSYEVDTGSPLHF.

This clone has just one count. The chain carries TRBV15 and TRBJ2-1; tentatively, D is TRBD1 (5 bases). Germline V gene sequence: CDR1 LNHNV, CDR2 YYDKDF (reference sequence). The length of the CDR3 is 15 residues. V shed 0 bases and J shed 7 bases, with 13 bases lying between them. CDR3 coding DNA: TGTGCCACCAGCAGAGATGGGCAGGGATGGAATGAGCAGTTCTTC. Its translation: CATSRDGQGWNEQFF. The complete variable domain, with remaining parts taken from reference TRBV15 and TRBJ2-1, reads DAMVIQNPRYQVTQFGKPVTLSCSQTLNHNVMYWYQQKSSQAPKLLFHYYDKDFNNEADTPDNFQSRRPNTSFCFLDIRSPGLGDTAMYLCATSRDGQGWNEQFFGPGTRLTVL.

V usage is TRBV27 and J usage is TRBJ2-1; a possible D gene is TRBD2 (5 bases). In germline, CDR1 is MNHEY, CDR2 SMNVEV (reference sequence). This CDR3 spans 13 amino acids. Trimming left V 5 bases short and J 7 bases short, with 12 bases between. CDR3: CASSSLAGNEQFF. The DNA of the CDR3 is TGTGCCAGCAGTAGCCTAGCAGGTAATGAGCAGTTCTTC.

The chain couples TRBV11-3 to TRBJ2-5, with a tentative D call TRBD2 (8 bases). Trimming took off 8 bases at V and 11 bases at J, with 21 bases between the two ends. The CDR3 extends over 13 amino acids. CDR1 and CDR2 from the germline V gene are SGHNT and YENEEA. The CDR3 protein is CASSGGDRLAQYF. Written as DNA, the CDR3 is TGTGCCAGCTCGGGGGGGGACAGACTAGCGCAGTACTTC.

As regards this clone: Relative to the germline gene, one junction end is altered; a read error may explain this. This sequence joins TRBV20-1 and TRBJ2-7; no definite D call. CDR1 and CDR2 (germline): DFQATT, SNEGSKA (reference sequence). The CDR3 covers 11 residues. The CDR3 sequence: CSAPDSYEQHF. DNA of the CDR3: TGCAGTGCGCCAGACTCCTACGAGCAGCACTTC.

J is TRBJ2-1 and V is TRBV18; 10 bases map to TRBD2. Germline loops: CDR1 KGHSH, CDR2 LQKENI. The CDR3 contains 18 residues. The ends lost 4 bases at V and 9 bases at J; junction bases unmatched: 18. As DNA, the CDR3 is TGTGCCAGCTCACTGAGGACTCGGAGTAGCGGGGGGTCTGGTGAGCAGTTCTTC. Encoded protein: CASSLRTRSSGGSGEQFF.